A selection of T cell receptor beta chains follows, all from one sample in a study of CD8+ T cells in alopecia areata. The table came from immunoSEQ multiplex PCR; TCRdb's copy has only in-frame clones and leaves some out. Altogether about 150,000 clones are present, about three fifths being singletons, with the ten largest covering 36%. The specimen sequenced was CD8+ T cells sorted from blood. The source is a human donor in good health. Both conserved end residues are part of each CDR3. D genes are given only for firm matches. Only some rows state a clone size, as once, few, many or a class for expanded clones.

abundance	v_gene	j_gene	d_gene	CDR3aa	CDR3nt
-	TRBV5-6	TRBJ2-7	TRBD1	CASSAGDRSYEQYF	TGTGCCAGCAGCGCCGGGGACAGGAGCTACGAGCAGTACTTC
few	TRBV10-3	TRBJ2-1	TRBD2	CAITIGLASEQFF	TGTGCCATCACCATCGGACTAGCGAGTGAGCAGTTCTTC
-	TRBV5-1	TRBJ2-7	TRBD1	CASSLGDRVLSFRYEQYF	TGCGCCAGCAGCCTGGGGGACAGGGTCTTAAGTTTCAGGTACGAGCAGTACTTC
-	TRBV27	TRBJ2-2	TRBD1	CASSVTGLGTGELFF	TGTGCCAGCAGTGTGACAGGGTTGGGCACCGGGGAGCTGTTTTTT
-	TRBV7-9	TRBJ2-7	-	CASSPGRASYEQYF	TGTGCCAGCAGCCCCGGTCGGGCTTCCTACGAGCAGTACTTC
few	TRBV7-9	TRBJ2-3	-	CASRKVVANTDTQYF	TGTGCCAGCAGGAAGGTGGTGGCGAACACAGATACGCAGTATTTT
-	TRBV6-6	TRBJ2-5	-	CASSHTLGAQYF	TGTGCCAGCAGCCACACCCTGGGGGCCCAGTACTTC
-	TRBV2	TRBJ1-1	-	CASRAGGEAFF	TGTGCCAGCAGGGCTGGGGGTGAAGCTTTCTTT
few	TRBV5-1	TRBJ2-1	-	CASSLGRLGSYNEQFF	TGCGCCAGCAGCTTGGGTCGACTGGGCTCCTACAATGAGCAGTTCTTC
-	TRBV9	TRBJ2-6	TRBD1	CASSVADRASSGANVLTF	TGTGCCAGCAGCGTAGCGGACAGGGCCTCCTCTGGGGCCAACGTCCTGACTTTC
-	TRBV7-3	TRBJ2-1	-	CASSDTLDGHNEQFF	TGTGCCAGCAGCGACACCCTCGATGGCCACAATGAGCAGTTCTTC
few	TRBV28	TRBJ2-2	TRBD1	CASSLGQADTGELFF	TGTGCCAGCAGTTTGGGACAGGCGGACACCGGGGAGCTGTTTTTT
few	TRBV27	TRBJ1-2	-	CASSPGGGLGYGYTF	TGTGCCAGCAGTCCCGGGGGGGGTTTGGGCTATGGCTACACCTTC
few	TRBV27	TRBJ2-3	-	CANGEGPDTQYF	TGTGCCAACGGTGAGGGTCCGGATACGCAGTATTTT
-	TRBV6-1	TRBJ1-2	-	CASVSTHPGYTF	TGTGCCAGCGTCTCGACACACCCTGGCTACACCTTC
-	TRBV27	TRBJ2-7	TRBD1	CASSLGDSYEQYF	TGTGCCAGCAGTTTAGGGGACAGCTACGAGCAGTACTTC
-	TRBV5-1	TRBJ2-7	-	CASSLAGVGDEQYF	TGCGCCAGCAGCTTGGCCGGGGTGGGGGACGAGCAGTACTTC
-	TRBV11-2	TRBJ2-7	-	CASSLVWGGTDYEQYF	TGTGCCAGCAGCTTAGTCTGGGGCGGGACCGACTACGAGCAGTACTTC
few	TRBV6-6	TRBJ1-4	-	CASSYHEKLFF	TGTGCCAGCAGTTACCATGAAAAACTGTTTTTT
-	TRBV5-1	TRBJ2-6	TRBD1	CASSLGQGSTGANVLTF	TGCGCCAGCAGCCTGGGACAGGGTTCCACTGGGGCCAACGTCCTGACTTTC
-	TRBV7-8	TRBJ2-1	TRBD2	CASSQSGRFYNEQFF	TGTGCCAGCAGTCAAAGCGGGAGGTTTTACAATGAGCAGTTCTTC
-	TRBV2	TRBJ2-2	TRBD1	CASRVPGQGPSGELFF	TGTGCCAGCAGGGTCCCGGGACAGGGGCCGTCCGGGGAGCTGTTTTTT
-	TRBV19	TRBJ2-7	-	CASQQGNEQYF	TGTGCCAGCCAACAGGGTAACGAGCAGTACTTC
-	TRBV27	TRBJ1-1	-	CASSFGWRGEAFF	TGTGCCAGCAGTTTTGGGTGGCGGGGTGAAGCTTTCTTT
-	TRBV7-9	TRBJ2-1	-	CASSLPLLDEQFF	TGTGCCAGCAGCTTACCCCTGTTAGATGAGCAGTTCTTC
-	TRBV7-9	TRBJ1-2	-	CASSFTPRYGYTF	TGTGCCAGCAGTTTCACGCCCCGCTATGGCTACACCTTC
-	TRBV25-1	TRBJ2-1	-	CASGDREQFF	TGTGCCAGCGGAGACAGGGAGCAGTTCTTC
-	TRBV5-1	TRBJ1-2	TRBD1	CASSKTGVPNPNYGYTF	TGCGCCAGCAGCAAGACAGGGGTACCCAACCCTAACTATGGCTACACCTTC
-	TRBV7-2	TRBJ2-7	TRBD2	CASSLGEREGLEEQYF	TGTGCCAGCAGCTTAGGAGAGCGGGAGGGCCTGGAAGAGCAGTACTTC